This T cell receptor (beta chain) was sequenced in a study of regulatory T cells in long-lasting Graves disease. Broader study findings: Small numbers of samples may have cut accuracy.

iRepertoire HTBI primers and Arm-PCR of CDR3 regions built TCR beta libraries. Original data processing: Spanning all samples, the identified segments comprised over 50 TRBV and about 15 TRBJ. TCRdb ran MiXCR on the multiplex PCR reads and lists one entry per CDR3 protein. Clone size and V and J calls follow TCRdb, not the original study. Of around 500,000 distinct CDR3 sequences in the sample, around 20% were seen once. This clonotype was seen many times. The antigen is unknown. Documented time point: persistent/refractory GD, antithyroid drugs over 5 years with positive TRAb. Making the TCR library involved RNA that had been extracted from PBMCs. Collection of peripheral blood (roughly 9 milliliters) was done using EDTA tubes. The source is a female donor with Graves disease. The source was peripheral blood mononuclear cells (PBMCs), collected when the disease was refractory, from a patient treated with antithyroid drugs.

CDR3 region: CAWGTGGHEQYF. The CDR3 nucleotides read TGTGCCTGGGGGACAGGGGGCCACGAGCAGTACTTC. The rearrangement joins TRBV30 to TRBJ2-7; 12 bases are a match to TRBD1. The junction had 1 base not matched to a gene; V was cut back by 5 bases and J by 5 bases. This CDR3 region has 12 residues. The germline CDR1 and CDR2 sequences are GTSNPN and SVGIG (reference sequence).